The 28 T cell receptor beta chains given below trace back to one sample, sequenced in a study of blood T cell repertoires in COVID-19. TCRdb's copy holds only in-frame clones and misses some; the assay was immunoSEQ multiplex PCR. This table has 270,000 or so clones, 82% appearing once. Sequencing was performed on peripheral blood. These receptors were taken from a woman under 30 with acute or convalescent COVID-19.

The chain recombines TRBV6-5 with TRBJ2-7, with D perhaps matching TRBD2 (5 bases). The germline V gene has CDR1 MNHEY and CDR2 SVGAGI. Trimming cost V 6 bases and J 5 bases, with 17 bases left between them. The CDR3 is 14 amino acids. The CDR3 here is CASSPRGSPNEQYF. The CDR3 DNA sequence: TGTGCCAGCAGCCCCCGGGGTAGCCCCAACGAGCAGTACTTC.

The V and J genes are TRBV4-1 and TRBJ2-7; D unclear. The CDR3 consists of 14 residues. Germline CDR1 reads MGHRA; CDR2 reads YSYEKL. The V and J ends lost 0 bases and 11 bases respectively, with 17 bases between them. CDR3 DNA: TGCGCCAGCAGCCAAGATGGCCCAGGTTCTTTGGAGTACTTC. This sequence encodes CASSQDGPGSLEYF.

The V call is TRBV11-2, the J call TRBJ2-5; 8 bases align to TRBD2. The CDR3 is 15 amino acids. Looked up from germline, CDR1 is SGHAT and CDR2 is FQNNGV. With 5 bases clipped from V and 0 bases from J, the junction kept 5 bases outside the gene matches. CDR3 sequence: CASSNQRGHQETQYF. Here the CDR3 DNA reads TGTGCCAGCAGCAATCAGCGGGGGCACCAAGAGACCCAGTACTTC.

The chain links TRBV5-1 to TRBJ1-2; 7 nucleotides line up with TRBD1. V lost 3 bases, J lost 4 bases, and 12 bases stayed unmatched. From germline, CDR1 is SGHRS and CDR2 YFSETQ. CDR3 size: 16 residues. DNA for the CDR3: TGCGCCAGCAGCTACGAGACGGGACAGCCGATCTATGGCTACACCTTC. This codes for CASSYETGQPIYGYTF.

The chain recombines TRBV19 with TRBJ2-7; TRBD1 matches at 7 bases. Per germline, CDR1 LNHDA and CDR2 SQIVND (reference sequence). V lost 2 bases and J lost 3; bases outside the gene matches: 1. This CDR3 comprises 13 residues. CDR3 residues: CASSINRGYEQYF. DNA of the CDR3: TGTGCCAGTAGTATAAACAGGGGCTACGAGCAGTACTTC.

This clone has just a few counts. The CDR3 reads CATSEGRNYGYTF. CDR3 in DNA: TGTGCCACCAGTGAGGGGCGGAACTATGGCTACACCTTC. V is TRBV24-1 and J is TRBJ1-2; D is possibly TRBD1 (5 bases). The CDR3 spans 13 residues. Germline CDR1 KGHDR, CDR2 SFDVKD. V gave up 4 bases and J gave up 2 bases, with 7 bases separating them.

The rearrangement joins TRBV20-1 to TRBJ2-7, with 7 nucleotides matching TRBD2. The CDR3 spans 14 residues. The germline gives CDR1 DFQATT, CDR2 SNEGSKA (reference sequence). Trimming took 3 bases from V and 3 from J; bases not matched to a gene: 8. CDR3 nucleotide sequence: TGCAGTGCTAGTGCGGCGGGAGCAGGCTACGAGCAGTACTTC. Translating gives CSASAAGAGYEQYF.

This rearrangement joins TRBV4-3 to TRBJ2-7, with 7 bases lining up with TRBD2. The ends lost 8 bases at V and 2 bases at J; junction bases unmatched: 12. Germline V gene lookup returns CDR1 LGHNA and CDR2 YSLEER. This CDR3 has 15 residues. For the CDR3, the DNA is TGCGCCAGCGCTTCGTGGGGGGGAGGTACCTACGAGCAGTACTTC. The encoded protein is CASASWGGGTYEQYF.

The chain employs TRBV28 and TRBJ1-5; D is unresolved. The V gene's germline CDR1 is MDHEN and CDR2 SYDVKM. V gave up 7 bases and J gave up 0 bases, with 13 bases separating them. CDR3 length: 15 residues. The CDR3 loop is CASIRTGFSNQPQHF. CDR3 DNA: TGTGCCAGCATCCGGACTGGTTTTAGCAATCAGCCCCAGCATTTT. Filled out from reference TRBV28 and TRBJ1-5, the complete variable domain reads DVKVTQSSRYLVKRTGEKVFLECVQDMDHENMFWYRQDPGLGLRLIYFSYDVKMKEKGDIPEGYSVSREKKERFSLILESASTNQTSMYLCASIRTGFSNQPQHFGDGTRLSIL.

The chain joins TRBV7-9 to TRBJ1-6; 8 positions agree with TRBD1. Germline V gene lookup returns CDR1 SEHNR and CDR2 FQNEAQ (reference sequence). There are 16 residues in the CDR3. J was trimmed by 5 bases and V by 2 bases; bases with no gene match: 5. Written as DNA, the CDR3 is TGTGCCAGCAGCTTACAAGGGACAGGCCATAATTCACCCCTCCACTTT. Protein product: CASSLQGTGHNSPLHF.

In this sample, this clone turned up once. This sequence joins TRBV12-3 or TRBV12-4 and TRBJ1-2, with D tentatively TRBD1 (6 bases). The CDR3 is 12 residues long. Deletions cut 2 bases from V and 7 bases from J, with 8 bases between. CDR3 in amino acids: CASSLQGFGYTF. The CDR3 DNA follows: TGTGCCAGCAGTTTACAGGGGTTTGGCTACACCTTC.

The CDR3 region is CATHGRGGYNEQFF. The CDR3 bases are TGTGCCACCCATGGGAGGGGTGGCTACAATGAGCAGTTCTTC. This rearrangement joins TRBV19 to TRBJ2-1, with 7 bases that match TRBD2. In germline, CDR1 is LNHDA, CDR2 SQIVND (reference sequence). Losses at the gene ends were 10 bases for V and 3 bases for J; bases not matched to a gene: 9. The CDR3 contains 14 residues.

The chain recombines TRBV27 with TRBJ2-5; D may be TRBD1 (6 bases). The CDR3 sequence is 14 residues long. With 5 bases removed from V and 5 bases from J, the gap between germline ends came to 15 bases. Germline CDR1 MNHEY, CDR2 SMNVEV (reference sequence). CDR3 in amino acids: CASSLQGLGETQYF. CDR3 sequence (DNA): TGTGCCAGCAGTCTTCAGGGGTTGGGGGAGACCCAGTACTTC.

The chain couples TRBV21-1 to TRBJ2-1; TRBD2 was called by the table and not checked on the DNA. TRBV21-1 is tagged as a pseudogene. The CDR3 contains 16 residues. The CDR3 protein is CASSAELAGGPREQFF. In DNA form, the CDR3 reads TGTGCCAGCAGCGCCGAACTAGCGGGAGGGCCTAGGGAGCAGTTCTTC.

V usage is TRBV7-9 and J usage is TRBJ2-7; D might be TRBD1 (6 bases). The CDR3 totals 14 residues. V was clipped by 5 bases and J by 2 bases, with 13 bases between them. Germline CDR1 SEHNR, CDR2 FQNEAQ (reference sequence). DNA for the CDR3: TGTGCCAGCAGCACCGGGACACAGCCCTACGAGCAGTACTTC. It translates to CASSTGTQPYEQYF.

The chain links TRBV5-1 to TRBJ2-1, with 8 bases matching TRBD1. J lost 0 bases, V lost 8 bases, and 4 bases had no gene match. This CDR3 has 14 amino acids. Germline V gene lookup returns CDR1 SGHRS and CDR2 YFSETQ. In nucleotides, the CDR3 is TGCGCCAGTAAAACAGGGGGCTCCTACAATGAGCAGTTCTTC. Its translation: CASKTGGSYNEQFF. Drawing the rest from reference TRBV5-1 and TRBJ2-1, the complete variable domain is KAGVTQTPRYLIKTRGQQVTLSCSPISGHRSVSWYQQTPGQGLQFLFEYFSETQRNKGNFPGRFSGRQFSNSRSEMNVSTLELGDSALYLCASKTGGSYNEQFFGPGTRLTVL.

The table lists this clone with a count of one. The chain links TRBV14 to TRBJ2-1; D gene ambiguous. The CDR3 is 18 amino acids. Trimming removed 0 bases at V and 0 bases at J, with 15 bases between. The germline V gene has CDR1 SGHDN and CDR2 FVKESK. CDR3 sequence reads: CASSQDPPAASSYNEQFF. The CDR3 region has the DNA TGTGCCAGCAGCCAAGATCCCCCGGCGGCCAGCTCCTACAATGAGCAGTTCTTC. Combining the CDR3 with reference TRBV14 and TRBJ2-1 gives the whole variable domain EAGVTQFPSHSVIEKGQTVTLRCDPISGHDNLYWYRRVMGKEIKFLLHFVKESKQDESGMPNNRFLAERTGGTYSTLKVQPAELEDSGVYFCASSQDPPAASSYNEQFFGPGTRLTVL.

This clone has more than one count but fewer than ten. This chain joins TRBV6-1 and TRBJ1-1, with D perhaps matching TRBD1 (5 bases). Germline assignment: CDR1 MNHNS and CDR2 SASEGT. The CDR3 contains 14 residues. The ends were cut back, 2 bases at V and 3 bases at J, with 10 bases in the middle. In nucleotides, the CDR3 is TGTGCCAGCAGTGAAACAGGTAGCTACACTGAAGCTTTCTTT. It yields the protein CASSETGSYTEAFF.

V usage is TRBV6-5 and J usage is TRBJ1-6; 10 bases agree with TRBD1. V was clipped by 1 base and J by 7 bases; unmatched bases: 4. This CDR3 is built from 16 residues. Germline CDR1 is MNHEY and CDR2 is SVGAGI. The CDR3 loop is CASSYLGQGLNSPLHF. The CDR3 DNA reads TGTGCCAGCAGTTACTTGGGACAGGGGTTGAATTCACCCCTCCACTTT.

The rearrangement links TRBV28 to TRBJ2-7; possibly TRBD1 for D (7 bases). Germline V gene sequence: CDR1 MDHEN, CDR2 SYDVKM. This CDR3 region has 13 residues. Between the trimmed V and J ends, which lost 3 bases and 4 bases, there was a span of 10 bases. The CDR3 DNA follows: TGTGCCAGCAGTTTGCCAGGGGGGTACGAGCAGTACTTC. Translation gives CASSLPGGYEQYF.

This sequence joins TRBV18 and TRBJ1-2; D might be TRBD1 (5 bases). V lost 2 bases, J lost 4 bases, and 14 bases lay in between. Germline-derived CDR1 and CDR2 are KGHSH and LQKENI. The CDR3 is 15 amino acids. This CDR3 is CASSPTGTGGYGYTF. The CDR3 DNA reads TGTGCCAGCTCACCAACCGGGACTGGAGGCTATGGCTACACCTTC.

The chain recombines TRBV7-8 with TRBJ1-2; 7 bases are shared with TRBD1. With 1 base clipped from V and 4 bases from J, the junction kept 6 bases outside the gene matches. The germline V gene has CDR1 SGHVS and CDR2 FQNEAQ. The CDR3 has 15 residues. CDR3 coding DNA: TGTGCCAGCAGCTTAGAGGGACAGATATTCTATGGCTACACCTTC. It specifies CASSLEGQIFYGYTF.

The gene calls are TRBV10-3 and TRBJ2-1; 9 bases fit TRBD2. The CDR3 runs 18 residues. Germline V gene data show CDR1 as ENHRY and CDR2 as SYGVKD. The V segment lost 2 bases and the J segment 7 bases; nucleotides outside the gene matches: 15. CDR3 loop: CAISETFAVAGVYNEQFF. The CDR3 DNA reads as TGTGCCATCAGTGAGACCTTCGCCGTAGCGGGAGTTTATAATGAGCAGTTCTTC.

The rearrangement joins TRBV14 to TRBJ1-2, with D uncertain. The CDR3 consists of 12 residues. Between the trimmed V and J ends, which lost 1 base and 5 bases, there was a span of 5 bases. Germline V CDR1 and CDR2: SGHDN, FVKESK. CDR3: CASSQVPYGYTF. In DNA, the CDR3 is TGTGCCAGCAGCCAAGTCCCTTATGGCTACACCTTC. The variable domain in full, completed from reference TRBV14 and TRBJ1-2, reads EAGVTQFPSHSVIEKGQTVTLRCDPISGHDNLYWYRRVMGKEIKFLLHFVKESKQDESGMPNNRFLAERTGGTYSTLKVQPAELEDSGVYFCASSQVPYGYTFGSGTRLTVV.

The table lists this clone with a count of one. V usage is TRBV13 and J usage is TRBJ1-1; D gene uncertain. The CDR3 covers 11 residues. Germline V gene data show CDR1 as PRHDT and CDR2 as FYEKMQ (reference sequence). Trimming took off 3 bases at V and 7 bases at J, with 6 bases between the two ends. CDR3 loop: CASSFPGEAFF. The CDR3, as DNA: TGTGCCAGCAGCTTCCCCGGTGAAGCTTTCTTT.

The chain uses TRBV14 and TRBJ2-7; possible D gene TRBD2, 6 bases. Germline assignment: CDR1 SGHDN and CDR2 FVKESK. V was trimmed by 4 bases and J by 3 bases, leaving 16 bases between them. The CDR3 has 15 residues. Written as DNA, the CDR3 is TGTGCCAGCAGCCCATACGGGACTCCCAACTACGAGCAGTACTTC. Residues: CASSPYGTPNYEQYF.

The CDR3 coding sequence is TGTGCCAGCAGCCTACGAGGGCTGAGGGGGGAGACCCAGTACTTC. It translates to CASSLRGLRGETQYF. The chain uses TRBV7-3 and TRBJ2-5, with D possibly matching TRBD1 (6 bases). Per germline, CDR1 SGHTA and CDR2 FQGTGA. The CDR3 contains 15 residues. Trimming removed 5 bases at V and 5 bases at J, with 18 bases between.

The chain joins TRBV19 to TRBJ1-2; D uncertain. The CDR3 covers 13 residues. Germline-derived CDR1 and CDR2 are LNHDA and SQIVND (reference sequence). V was clipped by 1 base and J by 1 base, with 4 bases between them. The CDR3 region has the DNA TGTGCCAGTAGTATAGGCAGTAACTATGGCTACACCTTC. Protein: CASSIGSNYGYTF. The variable domain in full, completed from reference TRBV19 and TRBJ1-2, reads DGGITQSPKYLFRKEGQNVTLSCEQNLNHDAMYWYRQDPGQGLRLIYYSQIVNDFQKGDIAEGYSVSREKKESFPLTVTSAQKNPTAFYLCASSIGSNYGYTFGSGTRLTVV.